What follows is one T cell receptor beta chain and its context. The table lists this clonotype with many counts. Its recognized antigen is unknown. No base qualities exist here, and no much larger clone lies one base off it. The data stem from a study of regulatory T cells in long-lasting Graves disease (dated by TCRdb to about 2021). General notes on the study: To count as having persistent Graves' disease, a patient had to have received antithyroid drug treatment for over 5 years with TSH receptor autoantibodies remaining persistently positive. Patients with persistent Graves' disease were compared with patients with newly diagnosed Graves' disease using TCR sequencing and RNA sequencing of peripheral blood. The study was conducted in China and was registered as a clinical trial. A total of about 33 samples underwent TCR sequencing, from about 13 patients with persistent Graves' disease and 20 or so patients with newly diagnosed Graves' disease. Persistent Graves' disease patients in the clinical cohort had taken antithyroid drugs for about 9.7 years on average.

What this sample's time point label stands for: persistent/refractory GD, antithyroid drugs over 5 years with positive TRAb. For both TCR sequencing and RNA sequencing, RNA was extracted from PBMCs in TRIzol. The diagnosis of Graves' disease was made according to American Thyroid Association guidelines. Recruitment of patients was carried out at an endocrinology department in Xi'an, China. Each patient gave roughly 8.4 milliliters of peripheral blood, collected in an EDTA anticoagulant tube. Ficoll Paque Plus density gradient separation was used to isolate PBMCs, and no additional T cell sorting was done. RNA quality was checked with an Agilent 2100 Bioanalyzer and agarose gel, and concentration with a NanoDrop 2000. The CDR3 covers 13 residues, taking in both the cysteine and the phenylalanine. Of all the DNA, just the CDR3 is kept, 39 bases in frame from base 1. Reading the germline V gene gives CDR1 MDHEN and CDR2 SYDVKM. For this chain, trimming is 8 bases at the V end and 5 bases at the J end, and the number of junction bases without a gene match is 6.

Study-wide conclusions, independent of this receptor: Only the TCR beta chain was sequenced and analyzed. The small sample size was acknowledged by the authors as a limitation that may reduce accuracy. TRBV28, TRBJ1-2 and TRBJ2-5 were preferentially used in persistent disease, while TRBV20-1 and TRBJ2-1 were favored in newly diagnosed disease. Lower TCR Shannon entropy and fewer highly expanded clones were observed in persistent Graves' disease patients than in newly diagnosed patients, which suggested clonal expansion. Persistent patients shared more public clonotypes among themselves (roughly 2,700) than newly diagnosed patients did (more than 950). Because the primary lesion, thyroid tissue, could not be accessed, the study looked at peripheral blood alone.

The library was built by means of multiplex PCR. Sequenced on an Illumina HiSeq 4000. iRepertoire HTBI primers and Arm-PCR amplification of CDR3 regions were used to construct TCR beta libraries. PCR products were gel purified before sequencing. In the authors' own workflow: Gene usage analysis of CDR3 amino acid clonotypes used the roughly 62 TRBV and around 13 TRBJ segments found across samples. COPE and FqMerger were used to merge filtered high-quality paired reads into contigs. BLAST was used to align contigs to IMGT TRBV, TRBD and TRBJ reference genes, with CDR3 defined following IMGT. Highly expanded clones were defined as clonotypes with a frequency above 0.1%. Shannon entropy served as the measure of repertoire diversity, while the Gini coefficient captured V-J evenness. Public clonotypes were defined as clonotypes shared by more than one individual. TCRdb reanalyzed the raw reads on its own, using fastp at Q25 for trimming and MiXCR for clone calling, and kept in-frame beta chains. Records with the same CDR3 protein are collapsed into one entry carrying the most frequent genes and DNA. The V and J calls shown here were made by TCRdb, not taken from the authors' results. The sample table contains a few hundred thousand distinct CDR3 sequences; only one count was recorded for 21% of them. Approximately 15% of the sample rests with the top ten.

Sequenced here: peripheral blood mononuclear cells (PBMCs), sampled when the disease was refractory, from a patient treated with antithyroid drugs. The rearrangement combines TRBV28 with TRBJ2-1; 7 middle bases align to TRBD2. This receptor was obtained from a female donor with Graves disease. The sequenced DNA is TGTGCCAGCGGAAGCGGGACCCACAATGAGCAGTTCTTC. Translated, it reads CASGSGTHNEQFF.